This TCR beta chain was obtained from a study of CD4 T cells in relation to SARS-CoV-2 and coronaviruses. CD4+ T cells from unexposed donors were obtained before the COVID-19 pandemic (2011-2018). CD4+ T cells were isolated from the cells after 10 days of culture. On days 3 and 7, cultures got half fresh IL-2 medium. This CDR3 is built from 12 residues. The ends were cut back, 1 base at V and 11 bases at J, with 11 bases in the middle. Clones were sequenced by immunoSEQ multiplex PCR, and TCRdb holds only the in-frame ones, with some missing. The sample lists tens of thousands of clones, around 78% occurring once. About this clone itself: The antigen is unknown.

The J gene is TRBJ1-1, the V gene TRBV12-3 or TRBV12-4; D is unclear. The specimen was CD4+ T cells from PBMCs, cultured in vitro. The TCR comes from a human donor in good health. CDR3 DNA: TGTGCCAGCAGTTTAGAACGGGCTCGTGCTTTCTTT. Translation gives CASSLERARAFF.